This entry lists 27 T cell receptor beta chains sequenced from one sample in a study of shared clonotypes between healthy human individuals. The assay was immunoSEQ multiplex PCR, and TCRdb's table has in-frame clones only and misses some. The profile shows 700,000 to 950,000 clones, about 96% of them singletons. The naive CD8 subset, CD45RO-negative cells positively selected for CCR7, excluded terminally differentiated effector memory CD45RA+ cells. What was sequenced was naive CD8+ T cells sorted from blood. The receptors were gathered from a young man in good health.

This clone was detected once. The gene calls are TRBV6-1 and TRBJ2-1, with a weak D call TRBD1 (6 bases). The CDR3 is made up of 16 amino acids. Germline values: CDR1 MNHNS, CDR2 SASEGT. The germline V and J ends were trimmed by 3 bases and 2 bases, with 14 bases remaining between them. The CDR3 DNA reads TGTGCCAGCAGTGATCCCAGGGGCCCCACCTACAATGAGCAGTTCTTC. Translation: CASSDPRGPTYNEQFF.

For this clone: This sample also contains other DNA sequences that code for the same CDR3. CDR3 sequence: CASSPGTSGSNEQFF. CDR3 bases: TGTGCCAGCAGCCCCGGGACTAGCGGATCCAATGAGCAGTTCTTC. The chain combines TRBV13 with TRBJ2-1; 11 bases agree with TRBD2. Looked up from germline, CDR1 is PRHDT and CDR2 is FYEKMQ (reference sequence). The length of the CDR3 is 15 residues. The trim removed 5 bases at V and 6 bases at J, leaving 6 bases unmatched.

The chain employs TRBV6-5 and TRBJ1-1; D unclear. Trimming took off 6 bases at V and 3 bases at J, with 11 bases between the two ends. CDR1 MNHEY and CDR2 SVGAGI come from the germline V gene. The CDR3 extends over 13 amino acids. CDR3 loop: CASSLRWDTEAFF. The CDR3 DNA sequence: TGTGCCAGCAGCCTCCGGTGGGACACTGAAGCTTTCTTT.

V is TRBV5-5 and J is TRBJ2-5; tentatively, D is TRBD2 (5 bases). The CDR3 consists of 15 residues. Germline CDR1 SGHKS, CDR2 YYEKEE (reference sequence). Trimming stripped 2 bases from V and 1 base from J, with 12 bases between. The CDR3 spells CASSFSVGSQETQYF. In DNA, the CDR3 is TGTGCCAGCAGCTTTTCCGTTGGGAGCCAAGAGACCCAGTACTTC.

V usage is TRBV11-2 and J usage is TRBJ2-1; 11 bases line up with TRBD1. V lost 5 bases and J lost 4; bases outside the gene matches: 4. Germline V CDR1 and CDR2: SGHAT, FQNNGV. This CDR3 comprises 15 residues. CDR3 nucleotide sequence: TGTGCCAGCAGCGGACAGGGGGCGGGGTACAATGAGCAGTTCTTC. It yields the protein CASSGQGAGYNEQFF.

V is TRBV27 and J is TRBJ2-7; 8 positions match TRBD1. Germline trimming cut 2 bases from V and 4 bases from J; bases unmatched to any gene: 7. CDR3 length: 15 residues. Germline V lookup: CDR1 MNHEY, CDR2 SMNVEV (reference sequence). The CDR3 reads CASSLVRQGPYEQYF. The CDR3 coding sequence is TGTGCCAGCAGTTTAGTAAGACAGGGGCCATACGAGCAGTACTTC.

As concerns this clone: Other DNA sequences in this sample translate to the same CDR3. J is TRBJ2-3 and V is TRBV10-3, with D unclear. CDR3 length equals 12 residues. V was cut by 0 bases and J by 3 bases, with 1 base left in between. Per germline, CDR1 ENHRY and CDR2 SYGVKD. The CDR3 loop reads CAISESTDTQYF. The CDR3 coding sequence is TGTGCCATCAGTGAGTCAACAGATACGCAGTATTTT.

The chain recombines TRBV29-1 with TRBJ1-2, with unresolved D. CDR3 length equals 11 residues. Germline V lookup: CDR1 SQVTM, CDR2 ANQGSEA. The germline V and J ends were trimmed by 0 bases and 6 bases, with 5 bases remaining between them. As DNA, the CDR3 is TGCAGCGTTGAAGAACTACATGGCTACACCTTC. Protein product: CSVEELHGYTF.

The chain couples TRBV7-9 to TRBJ2-3; D gene uncertain. Per germline, CDR1 SEHNR and CDR2 FQNEAQ (reference sequence). V lost 1 base to trimming and J lost 4 bases, with 9 bases between them. The CDR3 sequence is 14 residues long. The CDR3 DNA reads as TGTGCCAGCAGCTTAGAATTAGATTCAGATACGCAGTATTTT. This gives the protein CASSLELDSDTQYF.

The rearrangement links TRBV10-3 to TRBJ2-7; the match to TRBD2 covers 10 bases. The germline CDR1 and CDR2 sequences are ENHRY and SYGVKD. The trim removed 0 bases at V and 4 bases at J, leaving 3 bases unmatched. The CDR3 has 15 residues. The CDR3 DNA follows: TGTGCCATCAGTGAGTCGGCTAGCGGGGGATACGAGCAGTACTTC. It yields the protein CAISESASGGYEQYF.

The chain combines TRBV7-9 with TRBJ2-2; D uncertain. CDR3 length equals 15 residues. Trimming shortened V by 1 base and J by 1 base, and 7 bases separated the two germline ends. Germline lookup yields CDR1 SEHNR and CDR2 FQNEAQ (reference sequence). This chain's CDR3 is CASSLEEQNTGELFF. In nucleotides, the CDR3 is TGTGCCAGCAGCTTAGAGGAGCAGAACACCGGGGAGCTGTTTTTT.

This chain connects TRBV6-5 to TRBJ2-1; 7 nucleotides align to TRBD1. The CDR3 loop spans 12 amino acids. J was trimmed by 6 bases and V by 6 bases; bases with no gene match: 2. Germline assignment: CDR1 MNHEY and CDR2 SVGAGI. CDR3 nucleotide sequence: TGTGCCAGCAGGACAGGGTTCAATGAGCAGTTCTTC. It translates to CASRTGFNEQFF.

The V gene is TRBV30, the J gene TRBJ2-7; perhaps TRBD2 as D (5 bases). CDR1 and CDR2 (germline): GTSNPN, SVGIG (reference sequence). The V and J ends lost 3 bases and 3 bases respectively, with 12 bases between them. CDR3 length: 13 amino acids. The CDR3 spells CAWRLGLGYEQYF. The CDR3 DNA follows: TGTGCCTGGAGATTAGGACTGGGCTACGAGCAGTACTTC.

The chain joins TRBV7-6 to TRBJ2-1; 8 bases are shared with TRBD2. The CDR3 covers 18 residues. CDR1 is SGHVS, CDR2 FNYEAQ, per germline. The V and J ends lost 4 bases and 4 bases, in that order; junction bases with no gene match: 15. The CDR3 here is CASSSPEIAGTTYNEQFF. CDR3 nucleotide sequence: TGTGCCAGCAGCTCCCCGGAGATAGCGGGAACGACGTACAATGAGCAGTTCTTC.

V usage is TRBV27 and J usage is TRBJ2-2; D is uncertain. Germline V gives CDR1 MNHEY, CDR2 SMNVEV (reference sequence). The CDR3 is 17 amino acids. The V end was cut by 0 bases, the J end by 2 bases, with 13 bases between. CDR3 protein: CASSLSVEWINTGELFF. The CDR3 nucleotides are TGTGCCAGCAGTTTATCTGTAGAATGGATAAACACCGGGGAGCTGTTTTTT.

The chain combines TRBV11-3 with TRBJ2-1, with 13 bases lining up with TRBD2. Germline V gene lookup returns CDR1 SGHNT and CDR2 YENEEA. J gave up 7 bases and V 5 bases, and 8 bases lay outside the gene matches. CDR3 length: 16 amino acids. CDR3: CASSRTSGSQRNEQFF. The CDR3 DNA follows: TGTGCCAGCAGCCGGACTAGCGGGAGCCAACGTAATGAGCAGTTCTTC.

V usage is TRBV13 and J usage is TRBJ2-7; 7 bases align to TRBD2. Germline assignment: CDR1 PRHDT and CDR2 FYEKMQ (reference sequence). V was pared by 3 bases and J by 4 bases, with 9 bases of the junction left unmatched. This CDR3 spans 15 amino acids. The CDR3 DNA reads as TGTGCCAGCAGCTTTCTGCGGGAGAGCGAATACGAGCAGTACTTC. Translated: CASSFLRESEYEQYF.

V and J are TRBV11-2 and TRBJ2-3; TRBD2 aligns across 9 bases. Germline trimming cut 1 base from V and 0 bases from J; bases unmatched to any gene: 11. There are 19 residues in the CDR3. Germline V gives CDR1 SGHAT, CDR2 FQNNGV. For the CDR3, the DNA is TGTGCCAGCAGCTTAGGCGGGTCTAGCGGGGATACTAGCACAGATACGCAGTATTTT. It translates to CASSLGGSSGDTSTDTQYF.

The rearrangement joins TRBV2 to TRBJ1-1; D is possibly TRBD1 (6 bases). This CDR3 is 11 amino acids long. Per the germline V gene, CDR1 is SNHLY and CDR2 is FYNNEI. V was trimmed by 8 bases and J by 6 bases, leaving 10 bases between them. The CDR3 DNA reads TGTGCCAGCTTGGGGGCGTCTGAAGCTTTCTTT. Its translation is CASLGASEAFF.

J is TRBJ1-5 and V is TRBV2; a possible D gene is TRBD1 (6 bases). The CDR3 is 14 amino acids. V lost 4 bases and J 2 bases, leaving 9 bases between the germline ends. Germline CDR1 and CDR2: SNHLY and FYNNEI. CDR3 residues: CASSVEGGNQPQHF. The CDR3 nucleotides read TGTGCCAGCAGTGTGGAGGGGGGCAATCAGCCCCAGCATTTT. Complete variable domain (other parts from reference TRBV2 and TRBJ1-5): EPEVTQTPSHQVTQMGQEVILRCVPISNHLYFYWYRQILGQKVEFLVSFYNNEISEKSEIFDDQFSVERPDGSNFTLKIRSTKLEDSAMYFCASSVEGGNQPQHFGDGTRLSIL.

V usage is TRBV14 and J usage is TRBJ1-2; D ambiguous. The ends were cut back, 4 bases at V and 4 bases at J, with 10 bases in the middle. The V gene's germline CDR1 is SGHDN and CDR2 FVKESK. The CDR3 sequence is 13 residues long. The CDR3 DNA reads as TGTGCCAGCAGCCTTCAAGCGGCCTATGGCTACACCTTC. It yields the protein CASSLQAAYGYTF.

The rearrangement links TRBV6-5 to TRBJ2-1, with TRBD1 matching 10 bases. CDR1 MNHEY and CDR2 SVGAGI come from the germline V gene. The CDR3 is made up of 14 amino acids. The V gene end was trimmed by 6 bases and the J gene end by 6 bases; junction bases not matched to a gene: 5. CDR3 amino acids: CASSLGTGVNEQFF. In DNA form, the CDR3 reads TGTGCCAGCAGCTTAGGGACAGGGGTCAATGAGCAGTTCTTC.

The chain is built from TRBV14 and TRBJ2-7; D is unclear. This CDR3 is 14 amino acids long. CDR1 and CDR2 (germline): SGHDN, FVKESK. The V and J ends lost 2 bases and 3 bases respectively, with 11 bases between them. CDR3 DNA: TGTGCCAGCAGCCAACAAGGGCCCCTCTACGAGCAGTACTTC. The encoded protein is CASSQQGPLYEQYF.

The J gene is TRBJ2-7, the V gene TRBV2, with 7 bases lining up with TRBD2. Germline trimming cut 11 bases from V and 4 bases from J; bases unmatched to any gene: 11. Germline V gene data show CDR1 as SNHLY and CDR2 as FYNNEI. This CDR3 has 13 residues. CDR3 sequence: CAGVGGRVYEQYF. The CDR3 region has the DNA TGTGCCGGGGTTGGCGGGAGAGTTTACGAGCAGTACTTC.

The chain couples TRBV6-4 to TRBJ2-1, with 8 bases matching TRBD1. Germline CDR1 reads MRHNA; CDR2 reads SNTAGT. CDR3 length equals 15 residues. Trimming took 7 bases from V and 3 from J; bases not matched to a gene: 8. The CDR3 sequence is CASTAPDRDYNEQFF. The CDR3 bases are TGTGCCAGCACCGCCCCGGACAGGGACTACAATGAGCAGTTCTTC.

The rearrangement links TRBV4-1 to TRBJ2-7; D possibly uses TRBD1 or TRBD2 (5 bases each). Deletions cut 3 bases from V and 13 bases from J, with 19 bases between. This CDR3 has 13 residues. Germline V gene sequence: CDR1 MGHRA, CDR2 YSYEKL. This CDR3 reads CASSQVGTDFRYF. CDR3 nucleotide sequence: TGCGCCAGCAGCCAGGTGGGGACGGACTTTAGATACTTC.

The genes are TRBV11-2 and TRBJ2-7; D is possibly TRBD1 (5 bases). The germline V gene has CDR1 SGHAT and CDR2 FQNNGV. The CDR3 is made up of 14 amino acids. V was cut by 5 bases and J by 7 bases, with 18 bases left in between. CDR3 loop: CASSNNQGAWEQYF. As DNA, the CDR3 is TGTGCCAGCAGCAACAACCAAGGGGCCTGGGAGCAGTACTTC. The full variable domain, in which reference TRBV11-2 and TRBJ2-7 provide the parts outside the CDR3, is EAGVAQSPRYKIIEKRQSVAFWCNPISGHATLYWYQQILGQGPKLLIQFQNNGVVDDSQLPKDRFSAERLKGVDSTLKIQPAKLEDSAVYLCASSNNQGAWEQYFGPGTRLTVT.